This T cell receptor beta chain is from a study of blood T cell repertoires in COVID-19. Study-level background: The samples span acute and convalescent COVID-19 from the United States, Italy and Spain. In each case, the material was cDNA or gDNA derived from T cells, B-cell-depleted T cells, or PBMCs.

Under the authors' procedure: Amplifying reference gene primers gave estimates of nucleated cell counts. Profiled with immunoSEQ multiplex PCR; TCRdb holds only in-frame clones, not every one. V and J calls and clone size are copied from that table; D and trimming were computed from the DNA. The table has under 130,000 clones, roughly 80% seen once. The length of the CDR3 is 19 residues. The germline V gene encodes CDR1 SGHDN and CDR2 FVKESK. J lost 10 bases, V lost 4 bases, and 22 bases had no gene match. The sequenced sample was peripheral blood. The sequence was obtained from a woman between 70 and 85 years old with acute or convalescent COVID-19. This chain joins TRBV14 and TRBJ1-1; TRBD1 agrees at 12 bases. CDR3 coding DNA: TGTGCCAGCAGCCCGCCGGGACAGGGGGCTTTCTTTACCACCAGAGGAGCTTTCTTT. Translation gives CASSPPGQGAFFTTRGAFF.